This T cell receptor (beta chain) was found in a study of cytomegalovirus exposure and HLA in healthy donors. Study findings and constraints: Later analysis suggested most CMV-associated TCR beta chains were HLA-restricted. Cytomegalovirus-associated status was assigned to more than 150 TCR beta chains.

As regards this clone: Its antigen is not known.

This PCR relied on a set of 60 Vbeta primers and 13 Jbeta primers. The protocol was immunoSEQ multiplex PCR, while the TCRdb copy is restricted to in-frame clones and leaves out a portion. Among around 300,000 clones, roughly 86% were seen once, and the ten largest hold approximately 2%. Germline V CDR1 and CDR2: SQVTM, ANQGSEA. With 7 bases removed from V and 6 bases from J, the gap between germline ends came to 15 bases. The CDR3 totals 13 residues. This receptor was taken from a woman in her thirties or forties in good health and CMV-seropositive. This chain joins TRBV29-1 and TRBJ2-2; D call uncertain. The sample comprised PBMCs. CDR3 in amino acids: CSAHFSGPGELFF. The CDR3 DNA is TGCAGCGCCCATTTCTCTGGGCCCGGGGAGCTGTTTTTT.